A selection of T cell receptor beta chains follows, all from one sample in a study of technical replicates of blood from a handful of donors. Sequencing was performed with immunoSEQ multiplex PCR; in TCRdb, only in-frame clones are kept and a portion is missing. The sample carries just over 95,000 clones, roughly 95% recorded once. Sequencing used T cells isolated from PBMCs. The receptors here all came from a human donor in good health. Both conserved end residues are part of each CDR3. D genes are given only for firm matches. The size of a clone is reported for some rows only, either as once, few or many, or as a class for expanded clones.

size,J,D,V,CDR3,DNA
-,TRBJ2-3,TRBD2,TRBV14,CASSQVMGLAGGPTDTQYF,TGTGCCAGCAGCCAAGTAATGGGACTAGCGGGAGGGCCAACAGATACGCAGTATTTT
once,TRBJ1-1,-,TRBV4-2,CASSQDKGVGAFF,TGTGCCAGCAGCCAAGATAAGGGGGTCGGAGCTTTCTTT
-,TRBJ1-1,-,TRBV2,CASSVEGNTEAFF,TGTGCCAGCAGTGTGGAGGGGAACACTGAAGCTTTCTTT
-,TRBJ2-7,TRBD2,TRBV11-1,CASSLEVSGSKETFKQYF,TGTGCCAGCAGCTTAGAGGTTAGCGGGAGTAAGGAGACATTCAAGCAGTACTTC
once,TRBJ2-3,-,TRBV28,CASSLGGSTDTQYF,TGTGCCAGCAGTTTAGGAGGTAGCACAGATACGCAGTATTTT
-,TRBJ2-1,TRBD2,TRBV30,CAWSRIAGTYNEQFF,TGTGCCTGGAGTCGGATAGCGGGCACCTACAATGAGCAGTTCTTC
-,TRBJ2-1,TRBD2,TRBV5-1,CASGPAGGNNNEQFF,TGCGCCAGCGGACCAGCGGGAGGCAATAACAATGAGCAGTTCTTC
-,TRBJ2-7,-,TRBV18,CASSPQGGGTYEQYF,TGTGCCAGCTCACCACAAGGAGGTGGTACCTACGAGCAGTACTTC
-,TRBJ2-7,TRBD1,TRBV12-5,CASGLGPTGGMNEQYF,TGTGCTAGTGGTTTGGGACCCACAGGGGGTATGAACGAGCAGTACTTC
-,TRBJ1-2,-,TRBV4-3,CASSASSVYGYTF,TGCGCCAGCAGCGCGTCGTCGGTGTATGGCTACACCTTC
once,TRBJ1-2,-,TRBV5-1,CASSYGRGLNYGYTF,TGCGCCAGCAGCTATGGGCGGGGTCTTAACTATGGCTACACCTTC
-,TRBJ2-5,-,TRBV18,CASSLFTGEETQYF,TGTGCCAGCTCACTCTTTACAGGTGAAGAGACCCAGTACTTC
-,TRBJ1-4,TRBD1,TRBV5-1,CASSNRGQYEKLFF,TGCGCCAGCAGCAACAGGGGGCAGTATGAAAAACTGTTTTTT
-,TRBJ2-1,TRBD2,TRBV5-1,CASSLSSGSYNEQFF,TGCGCCAGCAGCTTGTCTAGCGGCTCCTACAATGAGCAGTTCTTC
-,TRBJ1-1,-,TRBV9,CASREMDSLTEAFF,TGTGCCAGCAGGGAAATGGACAGTTTAACTGAAGCTTTCTTT
-,TRBJ2-7,-,TRBV9,CASSVGGHVLDEQYF,TGTGCCAGCAGCGTAGGAGGGCACGTATTGGACGAGCAGTACTTC
-,TRBJ2-6,TRBD1,TRBV4-1,CASSQGTAPTTNVLTF,TGCGCCAGCAGCCAGGGGACAGCACCCACCACCAACGTCCTGACTTTC
-,TRBJ2-3,-,TRBV9,CASSVVGTSTDTQYF,TGTGCCAGCAGCGTAGTCGGGACTAGCACAGATACGCAGTATTTT
-,TRBJ1-2,-,TRBV6-6,CASSYMSRGGYTF,TGTGCCAGCAGTTACATGTCAAGGGGCGGCTACACCTTC
-,TRBJ2-3,-,TRBV30,CAWCRIGGDTQYF,TGTGCCTGGTGCCGGATAGGCGGAGATACGCAGTATTTT
-,TRBJ2-2,-,TRBV6-1,CASSEGTLTGELFF,TGTGCCAGCAGTGAAGGGACTCTCACCGGGGAGCTGTTTTTT
-,TRBJ1-1,-,TRBV28,CASSLFSPPEAFF,TGTGCCAGCAGTTTATTTAGTCCGCCTGAAGCTTTCTTT
few,TRBJ2-1,TRBD1,TRBV19,CASSVLPGQGIGEQFF,TGTGCCAGTAGTGTCCTACCGGGACAGGGAATCGGTGAGCAGTTCTTC
-,TRBJ2-7,-,TRBV5-4,CASSGRGHEQYF,TGTGCCAGCAGCGGGAGAGGACACGAGCAGTACTTC
-,TRBJ2-1,TRBD2,TRBV7-3,CASSRSYLAGGPNEQFF,TGTGCCAGCAGCCGATCTTATCTAGCGGGAGGGCCCAATGAGCAGTTCTTC
-,TRBJ1-3,-,TRBV15,CATSREVRSGNTIYF,TGTGCCACCAGCAGAGAAGTGCGCTCTGGAAACACCATATATTTT
-,TRBJ2-3,TRBD2,TRBV2,CASSPVLAGGPGGTDTQYF,TGTGCCAGCAGCCCTGTACTAGCGGGAGGGCCAGGGGGCACAGATACGCAGTATTTT
-,TRBJ2-5,-,TRBV7-9,CASSLSLVVWARETQYF,TGTGCCAGCAGCTTATCACTCGTAGTCTGGGCACGAGAGACCCAGTACTTC
-,TRBJ2-2,TRBD2,TRBV6-4,CASSTAPGLDVAGELFF,TGTGCCAGCAGTACGGCTCCGGGACTAGACGTAGCCGGGGAGCTGTTTTTT
-,TRBJ1-1,-,TRBV7-2,CASRAGGGNTEAFF,TGTGCCAGCAGGGCCGGGGGAGGGAACACTGAAGCTTTCTTT
-,TRBJ1-5,TRBD1,TRBV28,CASSLGQAGNQPQHF,TGTGCCAGCAGTTTGGGACAGGCTGGCAATCAGCCCCAGCATTTT
-,TRBJ2-2,-,TRBV7-8,CASSSSGGRVTGELFF,TGTGCCAGCAGCTCCTCAGGGGGGCGGGTCACCGGGGAGCTGTTTTTT
-,TRBJ2-7,TRBD2,TRBV5-4,CASSVPSGSSYEQYF,TGTGCCAGCAGCGTGCCTAGCGGGAGCTCCTACGAGCAGTACTTC
-,TRBJ2-5,TRBD2,TRBV7-3,CASRHSASGNQETQYF,TGTGCCAGCAGGCACTCGGCTAGCGGGAACCAAGAGACCCAGTACTTC
-,TRBJ2-7,-,TRBV6-5,CASSYSAGAYEQYF,TGTGCCAGCAGTTACTCGGCAGGGGCCTACGAGCAGTACTTC
-,TRBJ2-2,-,TRBV5-1,CASSFGLNSVGELFF,TGCGCCAGCAGCTTTGGACTCAACTCGGTCGGGGAGCTGTTTTTT
-,TRBJ2-7,-,TRBV6-5,CASSYSVGGTSYEQYF,TGTGCCAGCAGTTACTCGGTTGGCGGGACCTCCTACGAGCAGTACTTC
-,TRBJ2-1,TRBD2,TRBV27,CASSLLAGKQFF,TGTGCCAGCAGTTTACTAGCGGGAAAGCAGTTCTTC
-,TRBJ1-3,-,TRBV28,CASTQTGTHFSGNTIYF,TGTGCCAGCACCCAGACTGGCACTCACTTCTCTGGAAACACCATATATTTT
-,TRBJ1-2,TRBD1,TRBV2,CASRLLQGEASGYTF,TGTGCCAGCAGGCTCTTACAGGGGGAAGCAAGTGGCTACACCTTC
-,TRBJ2-3,TRBD2,TRBV9,CASSGTSGSTDTQYF,TGTGCCAGCAGTGGGACTAGCGGGAGTACAGATACGCAGTATTTT
-,TRBJ1-2,-,TRBV6-1,CASSESGMSYTF,TGTGCCAGCAGTGAATCAGGGATGAGCTACACCTTC
-,TRBJ2-2,TRBD1,TRBV19,CASRDRVTGELFF,TGTGCCAGCCGGGACAGGGTAACCGGGGAGCTGTTTTTT
-,TRBJ2-7,TRBD2,TRBV2,CASSDEREIYEQYF,TGTGCCAGCAGCGACGAGCGGGAGATCTACGAGCAGTACTTC
few,TRBJ1-5,-,TRBV30,CAWNEYSNQPQHF,TGTGCCTGGAATGAGTATAGCAATCAGCCCCAGCATTTT
-,TRBJ1-1,-,TRBV2,CASSELGAALTEAFF,TGTGCCAGCAGTGAATTGGGGGCAGCACTCACTGAAGCTTTCTTT
-,TRBJ2-5,TRBD2,TRBV7-2,CASPGSLAGVETQYF,TGTGCCAGCCCTGGTTCCCTAGCGGGAGTGGAGACCCAGTACTTC
once,TRBJ1-1,TRBD1,TRBV18,CASSPATGEWTEAFF,TGTGCCAGCTCACCTGCTACAGGGGAGTGGACTGAAGCTTTCTTT
-,TRBJ2-1,TRBD2,TRBV7-2,CASSLAGLAAYNEQFF,TGTGCCAGCAGCTTAGCAGGACTAGCGGCATACAATGAGCAGTTCTTC
-,TRBJ1-1,-,TRBV19,CASSIGPGTEAFF,TGTGCCAGTAGTATAGGGCCAGGGACTGAAGCTTTCTTT
-,TRBJ2-1,-,TRBV5-8,CASSLRRFGTYNEQFF,TGTGCCAGCAGCTTGAGGAGGTTCGGGACCTACAATGAGCAGTTCTTC
-,TRBJ2-7,TRBD2,TRBV29-1,CSVLGGDYTYEQYF,TGCAGCGTTTTGGGGGGGGACTATACCTACGAGCAGTACTTC
-,TRBJ2-3,-,TRBV4-3,CASSQDRRGREIKYTQYF,TGCGCCAGCAGCCAAGATCGGAGGGGCAGGGAGATAAAATATACGCAGTATTTT
-,TRBJ2-6,-,TRBV27,CASSTVSGANVLTF,TGTGCCAGCAGTACAGTCTCTGGGGCCAACGTCCTGACTTTC
-,TRBJ1-1,-,TRBV2,CASRIDSWSEAFF,TGTGCCAGCAGGATAGATAGCTGGAGTGAAGCTTTCTTT